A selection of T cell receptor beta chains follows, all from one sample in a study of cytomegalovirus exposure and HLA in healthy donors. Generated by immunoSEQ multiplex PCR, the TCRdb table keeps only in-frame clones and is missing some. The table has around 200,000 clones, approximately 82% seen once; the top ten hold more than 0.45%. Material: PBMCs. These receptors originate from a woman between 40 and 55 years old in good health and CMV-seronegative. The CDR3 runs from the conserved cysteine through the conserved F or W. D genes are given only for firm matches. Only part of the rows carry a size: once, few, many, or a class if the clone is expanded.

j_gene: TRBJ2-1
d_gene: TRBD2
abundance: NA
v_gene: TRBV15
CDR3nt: TGTGCCACCAGCAGAGATTGGGTAGCGGGTCCCAATGAGCAGTTCTTC
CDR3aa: CATSRDWVAGPNEQFF

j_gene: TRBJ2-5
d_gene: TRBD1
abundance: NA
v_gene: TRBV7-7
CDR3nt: TGTGCTAGCAGCTCAGGGGGTCGGGCAGAGACCCAGTACTTC
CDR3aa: CASSSGGRAETQYF

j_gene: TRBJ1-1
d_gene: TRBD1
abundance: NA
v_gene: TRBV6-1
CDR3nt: TGTGCCAGCAGGACAGCCGGGACAGGGACTGAAGCTTTCTTT
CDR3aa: CASRTAGTGTEAFF

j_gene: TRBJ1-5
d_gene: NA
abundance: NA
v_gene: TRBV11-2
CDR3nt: TGTGCCAGCAGGGACACGGATTCCAATCAGCCCCAGCATTTT
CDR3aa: CASRDTDSNQPQHF

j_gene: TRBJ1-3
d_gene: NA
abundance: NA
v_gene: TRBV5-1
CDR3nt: TGCGCCAGCAGCTTAGGGGCTTCCTCTGGAAACACCATATATTTT
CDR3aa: CASSLGASSGNTIYF

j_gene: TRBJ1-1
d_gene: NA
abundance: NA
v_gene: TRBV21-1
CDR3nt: TGTGCCAGCAGCAAAAGTAGCGACACTGAAGCTTTCTTT
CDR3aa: CASSKSSDTEAFF

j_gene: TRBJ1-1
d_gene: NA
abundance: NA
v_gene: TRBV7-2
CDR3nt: TGTGCCAGCAGCCTGGGGGGGTATGAAGCTTTCTTT
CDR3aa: CASSLGGYEAFF

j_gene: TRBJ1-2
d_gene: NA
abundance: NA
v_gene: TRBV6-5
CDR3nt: TGTGCCAGCAGGCACCCCGGACTCCAGGAGGAAGGCTACACCTTC
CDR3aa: CASRHPGLQEEGYTF

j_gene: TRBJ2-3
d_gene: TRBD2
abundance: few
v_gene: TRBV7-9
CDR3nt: TGTGCCAGCAGTCGTACTAGCGGGTCGAACACAGATACGCAGTATTTT
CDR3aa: CASSRTSGSNTDTQYF

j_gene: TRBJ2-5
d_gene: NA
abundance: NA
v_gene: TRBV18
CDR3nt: TGTGCCAGCTCCCCCAACCAAGAGACCCAGTACTTC
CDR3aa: CASSPNQETQYF

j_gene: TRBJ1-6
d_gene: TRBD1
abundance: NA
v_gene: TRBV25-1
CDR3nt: TGTGCCAGCAGTAGGGAGGGACAGGATTCACCCCTCCACTTT
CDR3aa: CASSREGQDSPLHF

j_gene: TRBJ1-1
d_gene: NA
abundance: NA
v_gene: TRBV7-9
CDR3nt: TGTGCCAGCAGCTCGGACAGAATTGAAGCTTTCTTT
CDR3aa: CASSSDRIEAFF

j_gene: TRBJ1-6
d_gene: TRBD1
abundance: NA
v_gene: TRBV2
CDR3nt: TGTGCCAGGGGGACAGGGGGGAATTCACCCCTCCACTTT
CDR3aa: CARGTGGNSPLHF